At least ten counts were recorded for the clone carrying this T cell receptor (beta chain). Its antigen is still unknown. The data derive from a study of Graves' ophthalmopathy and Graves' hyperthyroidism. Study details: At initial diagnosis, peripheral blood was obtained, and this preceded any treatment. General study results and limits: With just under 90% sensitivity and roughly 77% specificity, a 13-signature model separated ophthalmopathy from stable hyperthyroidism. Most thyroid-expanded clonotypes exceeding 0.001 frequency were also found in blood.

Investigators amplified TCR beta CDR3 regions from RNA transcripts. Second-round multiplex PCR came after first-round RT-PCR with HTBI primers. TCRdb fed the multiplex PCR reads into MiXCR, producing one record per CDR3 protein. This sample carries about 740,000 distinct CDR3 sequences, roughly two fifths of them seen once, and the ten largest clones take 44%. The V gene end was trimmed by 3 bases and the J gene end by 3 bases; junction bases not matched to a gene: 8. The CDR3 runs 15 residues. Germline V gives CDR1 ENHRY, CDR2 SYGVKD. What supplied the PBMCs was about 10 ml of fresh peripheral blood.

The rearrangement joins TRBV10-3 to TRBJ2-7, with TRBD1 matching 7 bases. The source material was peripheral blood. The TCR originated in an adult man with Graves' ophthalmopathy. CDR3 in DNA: TGTGCCATCAGTGATATCGTTGACAGGGACTACGAGCAGTACTTC. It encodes CAISDIVDRDYEQYF.